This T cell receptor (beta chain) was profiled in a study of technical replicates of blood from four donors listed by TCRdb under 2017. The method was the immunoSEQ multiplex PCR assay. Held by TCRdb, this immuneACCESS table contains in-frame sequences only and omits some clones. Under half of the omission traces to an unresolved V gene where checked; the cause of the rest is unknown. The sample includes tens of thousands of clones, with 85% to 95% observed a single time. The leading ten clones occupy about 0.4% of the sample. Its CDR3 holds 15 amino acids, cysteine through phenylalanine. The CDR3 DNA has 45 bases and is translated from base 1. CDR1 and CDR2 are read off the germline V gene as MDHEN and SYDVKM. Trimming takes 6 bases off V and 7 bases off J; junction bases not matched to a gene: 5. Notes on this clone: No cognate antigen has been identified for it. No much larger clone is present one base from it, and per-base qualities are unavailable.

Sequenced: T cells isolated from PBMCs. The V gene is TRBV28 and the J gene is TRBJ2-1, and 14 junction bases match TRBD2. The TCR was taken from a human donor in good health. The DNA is TGTGCCAGCAGGGGACTAGCGGGAGTTTGGAATGAGCAGTTCTTC. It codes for CASRGLAGVWNEQFF.